This TCR beta chain was recovered during a study of T cell repertoires in cytomegalovirus infection. TCRdb reanalysed the reads using MiXCR and keeps one entry per CDR3 protein. Of approximately 550,000 distinct CDR3 sequences listed, 15% to 20% are singletons. The germline V gene has CDR1 MNHEY and CDR2 SMNVEV (reference sequence). This CDR3 contains 13 residues. V lost 3 bases and J 3 bases, leaving 6 bases between the germline ends. This TCR came from a human donor in good health (CMV status not recorded). Some clones in this sample may be carry-over from other donors' samples. The rearrangement links TRBV27 to TRBJ2-1; D is ambiguous. The source material was CD8+ T cells from PBMCs. CDR3 nucleotides: TGTGCCAGCAGTTTCGAAATCTACAATGAGCAGTTCTTC. As protein: CASSFEIYNEQFF.